These 30 T cell receptor beta chains came from one sample sequenced in a study of vaccination effects on CD4 cells after COVID-19. The antigens these receptors bind are not known. Measured with immunoSEQ multiplex PCR; TCRdb has only the in-frame clones, and not every one. The sample holds roughly 15,000 clones, 76% seen once. Prior to sequencing, the ViraFEST assay stimulated PBMC with viral peptide pools, which expanded the antigen-specific CD4+ T cells. Cultured cells yielded isolated CD4+ T cells after around 9 days. The person had a PCR-confirmed SARS-CoV-2 infection during March to December 2020. Either the mRNA-1273 or the BNT162b2 vaccine was given to participants as two doses. Material: CD4+ T cells from PBMCs cultured with SARS-CoV-2 spike peptides, obtained after COVID-19 vaccination. Receptors were obtained from a human donor who had a prior SARS-CoV-2 infection.

The chain links TRBV4-3 to TRBJ1-6; the match to TRBD1 covers 8 bases. Losses at the gene ends were 0 bases for V and 7 bases for J; bases not matched to a gene: 2. Per germline, CDR1 LGHNA and CDR2 YSLEER. The CDR3 has 15 residues. CDR3 region: CASSQDRTGNSPLHF. Here the CDR3 DNA reads TGCGCCAGCAGCCAAGATAGGACAGGGAATTCACCCCTCCACTTT.

The chain joins TRBV11-3 to TRBJ1-1; D unresolved. Germline assignment: CDR1 SGHNT and CDR2 YENEEA. V dropped 5 bases and J dropped 5 bases, with 18 bases sitting between them. The CDR3 is 15 residues long. The CDR3: CASSTRIRTGTEAFF. The DNA of the CDR3 is TGTGCCAGCAGCACAAGAATAAGAACTGGGACTGAAGCTTTCTTT.

This clone is deemed medium-sized. J is TRBJ1-1 and V is TRBV3-1 (or the pseudogene TRBV3-2); possible D gene TRBD1, 5 bases. CDR3 length: 17 residues. V lost 1 base to trimming and J lost 1 base, with 16 bases between them. Germline lookup yields CDR1 LGHDT and CDR2 YNNKEL (reference sequence). CDR3 protein: CASSQASYSRENTEAFF. The CDR3 DNA follows: TGTGCCAGCAGCCAAGCAAGCTATTCCAGGGAGAACACTGAAGCTTTCTTT.

This clone was counted between two and nine times. This sequence joins TRBV3-1 (or the pseudogene TRBV3-2) and TRBJ2-6; D not certain. V lost 1 base, J lost 2 bases, and 0 bases lay in between. Germline assignment: CDR1 LGHDT and CDR2 YNNKEL (reference sequence). The CDR3 is made up of 13 amino acids. In DNA, the CDR3 is TGTGCCAGCAGCCAAGCTGGGGCCAACGTCCTGACTTTC. This sequence encodes CASSQAGANVLTF.

The chain uses TRBV29-1 and TRBJ2-1; D gene uncertain. CDR3 length equals 15 residues. CDR1 and CDR2 from the germline V gene are SQVTM and ANQGSEA. Trimming shortened V by 7 bases and J by 5 bases, and 21 bases separated the two germline ends. The CDR3 is CSAHGSAVMHNEQFF. DNA for the CDR3: TGCAGCGCTCACGGCAGCGCGGTTATGCACAATGAGCAGTTCTTC.

The rearrangement links TRBV2 to TRBJ2-7; D uncertain. CDR1 and CDR2 from the germline V gene are SNHLY and FYNNEI. Trimming left V 7 bases short and J 3 bases short, with 10 bases between. CDR3 length equals 12 residues. CDR3 in DNA: TGTGCCAGCAACGGACCTATCTACGAGCAGTACTTC. Translating gives CASNGPIYEQYF.

The genes are TRBV18 and TRBJ2-3; D may be TRBD2 (6 bases). Germline V gene data show CDR1 as KGHSH and CDR2 as LQKENI. V lost 2 bases and J 3 bases, leaving 18 bases between the germline ends. The CDR3 totals 17 residues. In nucleotides, the CDR3 is TGTGCCAGCTCACCAGCCGGTGGGACTGGAGTAACAGATACGCAGTATTTT. Translation gives CASSPAGGTGVTDTQYF.

The chain carries TRBV7-9 and TRBJ2-1; 7 bases line up with TRBD2. The CDR3 spans 14 residues. The trim removed 4 bases at V and 11 bases at J, leaving 11 bases unmatched. Per the germline V gene, CDR1 is SEHNR and CDR2 is FQNEAQ (reference sequence). The CDR3 nucleotides read TGTGCCAGCAGCTCCGGGACTACGAGTTATAAGCAGTTCTTC. Encoded protein: CASSSGTTSYKQFF.

This clone has just one count. The V gene is TRBV11-2, the J gene TRBJ1-1; D gene unclear. In germline, CDR1 is SGHAT, CDR2 FQNNGV. The CDR3 runs 14 residues. Trimming stripped 5 bases from V and 4 bases from J, with 14 bases between. The CDR3 DNA is TGTGCCAGCAGCCGAGCTACGATGGGCACTGAAGCTTTCTTT. It is translated as CASSRATMGTEAFF.

CDR3 loop: CASSSRTSPTYNEQFF. The DNA for the CDR3 is TGTGCCAGCAGCTCTAGGACTAGCCCCACATACAATGAGCAGTTCTTC. V usage is TRBV7-3 and J usage is TRBJ2-1; 8 nucleotides match TRBD2. The germline V gene encodes CDR1 SGHTA and CDR2 FQGTGA. The CDR3 has 16 amino acids. Trimming at V came to 4 bases and at J to 4 bases, leaving 9 bases not matched to a gene.

The chain joins TRBV1 to TRBJ2-2; no check of the table's D call, TRBD2, against the DNA was made. TRBV1 is shown as a pseudogene. CDR3 length equals 23 residues. The CDR3 DNA follows: TGCACCAGCAGCCAAGATCTGGGGCGGGGGGCGGAACCCCGATCCATTAACACCGGGGAGCTGTTTTTT. Translated, it gives CTSSQDLGRGAEPRSINTGELFF.

The J gene is TRBJ1-1, the V gene TRBV7-9; a weak D match, TRBD1 (5 bases). Germline CDR1 and CDR2: SEHNR and FQNEAQ (reference sequence). This CDR3 has 15 residues. Trimming took 1 base from V and 2 from J, leaving 11 bases between them. The CDR3 nucleotides read TGTGCCAGCAGCTTAGGGGGGGACGTAAACACTGAAGCTTTCTTT. As protein: CASSLGGDVNTEAFF. The variable domain in full, with the rest retrieved from reference TRBV7-9 and TRBJ1-1, is DTGVSQNPRHKITKRGQNVTFRCDPISEHNRLYWYRQTLGQGPEFLTYFQNEAQLEKSRLLSDRFSAERPKGSFSTLEIQRTEQGDSAMYLCASSLGGDVNTEAFFGQGTRLTVV.

This rearrangement joins TRBV24-1 to TRBJ2-7; 8 nucleotides align to TRBD1. The J segment lost 7 bases and the V segment lost 4 bases, leaving 5 bases of the junction unmatched. This CDR3 contains 13 residues. Germline-derived CDR1 and CDR2 are KGHDR and SFDVKD. The CDR3 loop reads CATSEPGGWEQYF. CDR3 in DNA: TGTGCCACCAGTGAACCAGGGGGCTGGGAGCAGTACTTC.

V usage is TRBV19 and J usage is TRBJ1-2; TRBD1 matches 8 bases. Germline assignment: CDR1 LNHDA and CDR2 SQIVND (reference sequence). V lost 5 bases, J lost 5 bases, and 10 bases stayed unmatched. The CDR3 loop spans 15 amino acids. CDR3 residues: CASSQGQGHRYGYTF. The CDR3 DNA follows: TGTGCCAGTAGTCAAGGACAGGGCCATAGGTATGGCTACACCTTC.

The rearrangement links TRBV3-1 (or the pseudogene TRBV3-2) to TRBJ2-5; D unclear. The CDR3 has 13 residues. Germline V gene sequence: CDR1 LGHDT, CDR2 YNNKEL (reference sequence). Trimming removed 5 bases from V and 9 bases from J, with 16 bases in between. The CDR3 nucleotides are TGTGCCAGCAGCGCGACCAGCCGGGTGGCCCAGTACTTC. This sequence encodes CASSATSRVAQYF.

This chain joins TRBV9 and TRBJ1-5; no clear D. V was shortened by 0 bases and J by 2 bases, with 0 bases between the two germline ends. Germline V gene sequence: CDR1 SGDLS, CDR2 YYNGEE. The CDR3 consists of 12 residues. The DNA for the CDR3 is TGTGCCAGCAGCGTAGGCAATCAGCCCCAGCATTTT. Translating it yields CASSVGNQPQHF.

This clone is judged medium-sized (0.01 to 0.1%). The chain joins TRBV11-2 to TRBJ2-7, with D unclear. The CDR3 is 14 residues long. Germline CDR1 reads SGHAT; CDR2 reads FQNNGV. Trimming took off 1 base at V and 3 bases at J, with 10 bases between the two ends. DNA of the CDR3: TGTGCCAGCAGCTTAGCGGCAGTGTACTACGAGCAGTACTTC. It is translated as CASSLAAVYYEQYF. The full variable domain, with the rest looked up from reference TRBV11-2 and TRBJ2-7, is EAGVAQSPRYKIIEKRQSVAFWCNPISGHATLYWYQQILGQGPKLLIQFQNNGVVDDSQLPKDRFSAERLKGVDSTLKIQPAKLEDSAVYLCASSLAAVYYEQYFGPGTRLTVT.

The chain is built from TRBV28 and TRBJ1-5; TRBD1 matches 8 bases. From germline, CDR1 is MDHEN and CDR2 SYDVKM. This CDR3 spans 15 amino acids. The CDR3 region is CAVLNQGAGNQPQHF. The CDR3 DNA reads as TGTGCGGTCTTGAATCAGGGGGCAGGGAATCAGCCCCAGCATTTT.

The rearrangement links TRBV29-1 to TRBJ1-6; D is undetermined. CDR1 is SQVTM and CDR2 is ANQGSEA in the germline V gene. The CDR3 runs 13 residues. Deletions cut 4 bases from V and 7 bases from J, with 11 bases between. CDR3 DNA sequence: TGCAGCGTTGGTCAGGACCAAAATTCACCCCTCCACTTT. Translation gives CSVGQDQNSPLHF.

This chain uses TRBV5-1 with TRBJ1-1; 7 bases agree with TRBD1. The V gene end was trimmed by 2 bases and the J gene end by 6 bases; junction bases not matched to a gene: 7. CDR1 and CDR2 (germline): SGHRS, YFSETQ. The CDR3 extends over 14 amino acids. The CDR3 sequence: CASSFRAGGAEAFF. CDR3 bases: TGCGCCAGCAGCTTCCGGGCAGGGGGAGCTGAAGCTTTCTTT.

This clone occurred a few times. The CDR3 bases are TGTGCCAGCAGCTTATTGCCGGGACAGGGTCAGGACGAGCAGTACTTC. It encodes CASSLLPGQGQDEQYF. V gene TRBV3-1 (or the pseudogene TRBV3-2) combines with J gene TRBJ2-7; the match to TRBD1 covers 9 bases. J lost 5 bases, V lost 5 bases, and 13 bases had no gene match. The CDR3 covers 16 residues. Germline CDR1 LGHDT, CDR2 YNNKEL (reference sequence).

The genes are TRBV6-2 or TRBV6-3 and TRBJ2-1; D is unresolved. Germline V gene data show CDR1 as MNHEY and CDR2 as SVGEGT. V lost 6 bases and J 12 bases, leaving 21 bases between the germline ends. This CDR3 contains 14 residues. The DNA for the CDR3 is TGTGCCAGCAGCGGAACCCGCCATGGATTTGGGCAGTTCTTC. Its protein is CASSGTRHGFGQFF.

This rearrangement joins TRBV30 to TRBJ2-3; 8 bases are a match to TRBD2. V shed 3 bases, J shed 0 bases, and the junction held 5 bases outside the gene matches. Per germline, CDR1 GTSNPN and CDR2 SVGIG (reference sequence). The CDR3 has 15 residues. This chain's CDR3 is CAWRPRGGSTDTQYF. The DNA of the CDR3 is TGTGCCTGGAGGCCCCGGGGGGGGAGCACAGATACGCAGTATTTT.

The gene calls are TRBV2 and TRBJ2-5; 7 positions match TRBD1. The trim removed 8 bases at V and 5 bases at J, leaving 5 bases unmatched. From germline, CDR1 is SNHLY and CDR2 FYNNEI. The CDR3 totals 12 residues. This CDR3 is CASGRGWETQYF. The CDR3 bases are TGTGCCAGCGGCAGGGGGTGGGAGACCCAGTACTTC.

This rearrangement joins TRBV9 to TRBJ2-3, with 8 bases fitting TRBD2. The length of the CDR3 is 18 residues. V dropped 1 base and J dropped 3; count of bases not matched to a gene: 13. The V gene's germline CDR1 is SGDLS and CDR2 YYNGEE. CDR3 region: CASSVTTSGGTKTDTQYF. The CDR3 DNA reads TGTGCCAGCAGCGTAACGACCAGCGGGGGCACCAAGACAGATACGCAGTATTTT.

Judged by abundance, this clone is medium-sized. This chain joins TRBV28 and TRBJ2-1; TRBD1 might be the D (6 bases). Germline V gives CDR1 MDHEN, CDR2 SYDVKM. Trimming removed 5 bases from V and 5 bases from J, with 16 bases in between. CDR3 size: 15 residues. The CDR3 reads CASSALGTTNNEQFF. In DNA form, the CDR3 reads TGTGCCAGCAGTGCACTTGGGACAACCAACAATGAGCAGTTCTTC.

CDR3 DNA: TGTGCCAGCAGTTACGGTTACGGGGAGGGGACTGAAGCTTTCTTT. Its protein product is CASSYGYGEGTEAFF. The rearrangement joins TRBV6-5 to TRBJ1-1; the D gene is possibly TRBD1 (5 bases). The CDR3 consists of 15 residues. Trimming removed 2 bases from V and 5 bases from J, with 15 bases in between. From germline, CDR1 is MNHEY and CDR2 SVGAGI.

The rearrangement uses TRBV7-2 and TRBJ2-1; 7 positions agree with TRBD1. Germline V gene sequence: CDR1 SGHTA, CDR2 FQGNSA. Trimming at V came to 5 bases and at J to 9 bases, leaving 7 bases not matched to a gene. The CDR3 length is 13 residues. The CDR3 is CASSQTGWGEQFF. CDR3 nucleotide sequence: TGTGCCAGCAGCCAGACAGGGTGGGGTGAGCAGTTCTTC.

This clone is medium-sized within its sample. V usage is TRBV30 and J usage is TRBJ2-1, with TRBD2 as a possible D gene (5 bases). Per the germline V gene, CDR1 is GTSNPN and CDR2 is SVGIG (reference sequence). CDR3 length: 14 amino acids. Trimming stripped 7 bases from V and 4 bases from J, with 17 bases between. The CDR3 protein is CALSGSLEYNEQFF. In DNA, the CDR3 is TGTGCCTTAAGCGGTAGTCTAGAGTACAATGAGCAGTTCTTC.

The rearrangement joins TRBV19 to TRBJ1-1, with no clear D. The germline gives CDR1 LNHDA, CDR2 SQIVND (reference sequence). Between the trimmed V and J ends, which lost 6 bases and 6 bases, there was a span of 14 bases. This CDR3 is 13 amino acids long. The CDR3 sequence is CASSGLAGSEAFF. The CDR3 nucleotides read TGTGCCAGTAGCGGACTTGCGGGGTCTGAAGCTTTCTTT.